The sample holds many counts of the clone carrying this T cell receptor beta chain. There are 12 residues in the CDR3. The germline gives CDR1 DFQATT, CDR2 SNEGSKA (reference sequence). The sample belongs to a study of blood T cells in healthy people across ages. A second PCR of 7 to 11 cycles used a sample-barcoded 5' primer and a J-beta primer mix. TCRdb re-called the 5' RACE reads with MiXCR, one entry per CDR3 protein. The table has 800,000 to 1,000,000 distinct CDR3 sequences, roughly 48% seen once; the top ten hold about an eighth. This sequence originates from a man in his thirties or forties in good health. Sequencing input: blood. This chain uses TRBV20-1 with TRBJ1-2, with 8 bases matching TRBD1. DNA for the CDR3: TGCGCTAAGCCCCAGGGGGCAGGTGGCTACACCTTC. Amino acid sequence: CAKPQGAGGYTF.